The source of this T cell receptor beta chain is a study of neurological immune-mediated disorders. As for the study in general: In a group of some 35 multiple sclerosis patients, roughly 31 had the relapsing-remitting type and 3 had the secondary progressive type.

This clonotype was observed at least ten times. Its antigen is unidentified. A total of 2 million PBMCs stored at -80 degrees C provided the unsorted libraries. Study-wide points: According to phylogenetic grouping, one related-CDR3 cluster, a possible signature, contained the repertoires of 18 of 34 multiple sclerosis patients.

TCRdb analysed the 5' RACE reads with MiXCR anew, one entry per CDR3 protein. The table lists tens of thousands of distinct CDR3 sequences, about 2.3% of them singletons. Input material: PBMCs. The TCR was taken from a man in his fifties with multiple sclerosis.

CDR3 nucleotides: TGTGCCAGCAAGGCGGACCAAAACACTGAAGCTTTCTTT. Translation gives CASKADQNTEAFF. V and J are TRBV12-3 or TRBV12-4 and TRBJ1-1; D is undetermined. The CDR3 loop spans 13 amino acids. Trimming stripped 7 bases from V and 2 bases from J, with 11 bases between.